This record looks at one T cell receptor (beta chain) sequence and its context. Antigen unknown. Sorting yielded triplicates of 300,000 to 350,000 cells for each CD8+ T cell subset. This entry is derived from a study of CXCR3-negative and CXCR3-positive naive CD8 T cells. Whole-study results and caveats: In both naive subsets diversity was comparably high, whereas memory CD8+ cells showed much lower diversity. A higher hydrophobicity marked the TRB CDR3s of CXCR3-positive naive cells versus CXCR3-negative naive cells. Both naive subsets, CXCR3-negative and CXCR3-positive, displayed similar TRBV-TRBJ usage, unlike memory cells.

UMI-labeled TRB cDNA libraries were prepared by 5' RACE. TCRdb reprocessed the 5' RACE reads, keeping one entry per CDR3 protein, no DNA. This specimen shows 150,000 to 180,000 distinct CDR3 sequences; the ten leading clones hold 0.45% to 0.6%. This TCR was recovered from a human donor in good health. Some clones in this sample may be carry-over from other donors' samples. Sequenced: naive CXCR3+ CD8+ T cells from blood. Subset reported: CD45RO-CCR7+CD27+CD95- naive CD8+ T cells expressing CXCR3 (TNR3+).

CDR3 loop: CSARGLAGISYEQYF. The chain couples TRBV20-1 to TRBJ2-7; TCRdb's D gene call, TRBD2, goes unchecked for lack of DNA. Germline V gives CDR1 DFQATT, CDR2 SNEGSKA (reference sequence). The CDR3 is 15 residues long.